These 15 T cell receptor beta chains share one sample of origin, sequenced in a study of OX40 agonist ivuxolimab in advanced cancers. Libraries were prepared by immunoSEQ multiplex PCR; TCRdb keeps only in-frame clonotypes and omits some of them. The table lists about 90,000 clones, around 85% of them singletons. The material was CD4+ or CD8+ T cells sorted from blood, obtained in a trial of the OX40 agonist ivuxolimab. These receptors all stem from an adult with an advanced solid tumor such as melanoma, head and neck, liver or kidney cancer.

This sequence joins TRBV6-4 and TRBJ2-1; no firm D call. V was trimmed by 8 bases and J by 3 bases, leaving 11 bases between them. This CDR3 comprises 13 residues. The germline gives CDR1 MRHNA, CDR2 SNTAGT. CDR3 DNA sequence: TGTGCCAGCGCGGTCAGCGTCTACAATGAGCAGTTCTTC. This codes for CASAVSVYNEQFF.

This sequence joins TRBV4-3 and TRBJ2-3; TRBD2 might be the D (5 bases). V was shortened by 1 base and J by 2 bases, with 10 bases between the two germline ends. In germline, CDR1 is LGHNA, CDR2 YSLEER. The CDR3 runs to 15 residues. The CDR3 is CASSQVGENTDTQYF. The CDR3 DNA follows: TGCGCCAGCAGCCAAGTTGGGGAGAACACAGATACGCAGTATTTT.

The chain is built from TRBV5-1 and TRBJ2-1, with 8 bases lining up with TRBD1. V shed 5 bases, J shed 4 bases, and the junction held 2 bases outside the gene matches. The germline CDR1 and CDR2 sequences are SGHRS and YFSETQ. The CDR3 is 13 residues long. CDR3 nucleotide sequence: TGCGCCAGCAGAGGACAGGGTTACAATGAGCAGTTCTTC. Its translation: CASRGQGYNEQFF.

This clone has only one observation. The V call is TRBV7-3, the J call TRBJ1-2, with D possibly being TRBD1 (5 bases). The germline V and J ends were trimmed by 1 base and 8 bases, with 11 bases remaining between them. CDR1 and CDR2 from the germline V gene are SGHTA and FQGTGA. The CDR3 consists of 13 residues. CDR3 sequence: CASSLSQGNGYTF. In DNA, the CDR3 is TGTGCCAGCAGCTTAAGCCAGGGAAACGGCTACACCTTC. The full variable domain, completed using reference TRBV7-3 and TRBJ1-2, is GAGVSQTPSNKVTEKGKYVELRCDPISGHTALYWYRQSLGQGPEFLIYFQGTGAADDSGLPNDRFFAVRPEGSVSTLKIQRTERGDSAVYLCASSLSQGNGYTFGSGTRLTVV.

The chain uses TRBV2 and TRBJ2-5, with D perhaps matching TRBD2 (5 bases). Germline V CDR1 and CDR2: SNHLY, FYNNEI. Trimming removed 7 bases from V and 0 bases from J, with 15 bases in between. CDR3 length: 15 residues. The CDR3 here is CASIGSSGYQETQYF. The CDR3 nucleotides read TGTGCCAGCATAGGCTCAAGCGGTTACCAAGAGACCCAGTACTTC.

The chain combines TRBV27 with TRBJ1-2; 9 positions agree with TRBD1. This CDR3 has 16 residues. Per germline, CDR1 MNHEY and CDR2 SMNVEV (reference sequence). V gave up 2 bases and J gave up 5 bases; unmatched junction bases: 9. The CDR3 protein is CASSLGGQGRDYGYTF. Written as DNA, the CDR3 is TGTGCCAGCAGTTTAGGGGGACAGGGACGTGATTATGGCTACACCTTC.

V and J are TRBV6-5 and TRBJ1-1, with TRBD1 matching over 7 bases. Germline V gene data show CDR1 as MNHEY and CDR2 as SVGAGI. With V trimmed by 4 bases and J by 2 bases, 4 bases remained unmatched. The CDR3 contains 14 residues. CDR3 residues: CASSLSGGNTEAFF. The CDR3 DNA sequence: TGTGCCAGCAGTTTGTCAGGGGGAAACACTGAAGCTTTCTTT.

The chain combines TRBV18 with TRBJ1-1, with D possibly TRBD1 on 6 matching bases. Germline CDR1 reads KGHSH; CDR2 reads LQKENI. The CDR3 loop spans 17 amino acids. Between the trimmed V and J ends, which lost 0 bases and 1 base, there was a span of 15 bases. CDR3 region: CASSPPQGPGGNTEAFF. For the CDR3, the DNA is TGTGCCAGCTCACCACCACAGGGCCCGGGAGGGAACACTGAAGCTTTCTTT.

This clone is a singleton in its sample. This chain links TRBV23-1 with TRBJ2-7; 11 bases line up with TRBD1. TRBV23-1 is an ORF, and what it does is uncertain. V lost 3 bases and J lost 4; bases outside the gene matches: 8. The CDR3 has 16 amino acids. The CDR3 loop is CASSQFGQGAYYEQYV. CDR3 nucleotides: TGCGCCAGCAGTCAGTTCGGACAGGGGGCGTATTACGAGCAGTACGTC.

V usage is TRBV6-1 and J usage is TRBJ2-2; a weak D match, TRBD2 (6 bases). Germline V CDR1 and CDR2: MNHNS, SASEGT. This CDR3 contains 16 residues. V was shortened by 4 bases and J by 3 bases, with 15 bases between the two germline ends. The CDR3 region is CASSGGTAGYTGELFF. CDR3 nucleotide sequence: TGTGCCAGCAGTGGTGGTACGGCGGGGTACACCGGGGAGCTGTTTTTT.

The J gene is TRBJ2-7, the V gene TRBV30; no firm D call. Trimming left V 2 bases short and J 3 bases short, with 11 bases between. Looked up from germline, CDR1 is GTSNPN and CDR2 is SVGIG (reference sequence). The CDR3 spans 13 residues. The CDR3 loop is CAWSPPGRYEQYF. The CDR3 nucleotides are TGTGCCTGGAGTCCCCCCGGGCGCTACGAGCAGTACTTC.

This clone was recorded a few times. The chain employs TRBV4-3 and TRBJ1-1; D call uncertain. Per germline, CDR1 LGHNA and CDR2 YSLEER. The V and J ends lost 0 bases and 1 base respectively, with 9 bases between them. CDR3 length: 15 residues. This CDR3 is CASSQDPSGNTEAFF. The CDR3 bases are TGCGCCAGCAGCCAAGATCCCTCAGGGAACACTGAAGCTTTCTTT.

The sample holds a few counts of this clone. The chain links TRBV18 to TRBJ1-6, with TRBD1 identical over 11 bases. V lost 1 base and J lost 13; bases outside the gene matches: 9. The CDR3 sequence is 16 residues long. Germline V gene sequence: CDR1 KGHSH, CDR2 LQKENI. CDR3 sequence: CASSPRLMGQGDPLHF. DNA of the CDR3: TGTGCCAGCTCACCACGGCTGATGGGACAGGGGGATCCCCTCCACTTT. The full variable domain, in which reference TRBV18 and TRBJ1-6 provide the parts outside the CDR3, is NAGVMQNPRHLVRRRGQEARLRCSPMKGHSHVYWYRQLPEEGLKFMVYLQKENIIDESGMPKERFSAEFPKEGPSILRIQQVVRGDSAAYFCASSPRLMGQGDPLHFGNGTRLTVT.

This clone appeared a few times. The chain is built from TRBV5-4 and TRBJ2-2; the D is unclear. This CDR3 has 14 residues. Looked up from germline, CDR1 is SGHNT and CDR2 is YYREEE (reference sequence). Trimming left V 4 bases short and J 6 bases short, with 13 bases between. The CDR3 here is CASSREVMAGELFF. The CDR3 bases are TGTGCCAGCAGCCGAGAGGTTATGGCCGGGGAGCTGTTTTTT.

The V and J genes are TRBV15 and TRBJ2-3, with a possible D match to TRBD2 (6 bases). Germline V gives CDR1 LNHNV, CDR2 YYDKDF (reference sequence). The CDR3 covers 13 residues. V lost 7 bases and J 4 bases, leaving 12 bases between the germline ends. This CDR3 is CATTTPGADTQYF. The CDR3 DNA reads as TGTGCCACCACTACCCCGGGGGCAGATACGCAGTATTTT.